A few counts support the clone carrying this T cell receptor (beta chain). TCRbeta library preparation incorporated unique molecular identifiers. Each CDR3 protein is one row after TCRdb ran MiXCR on the PCR reads. The profile shows just over 950,000 distinct CDR3 sequences, 25% to 35% of them singletons. This specimen comes from a study of T-cell reconstitution after alpha-beta-depleted transplantation in children. Trimming cost V 10 bases and J 1 base, with 18 bases left between them. This CDR3 is built from 15 residues. In germline, CDR1 is LNHDA, CDR2 SQIVND (reference sequence). This specimen consisted of PBMCs, mostly from graft donor cells, obtained 360 days after TCRalphabeta/CD19-depleted stem cell transplant. The sequence came from a boy in the first two years of life who had a stem cell transplant for SCID, so the T cells may come from the graft donor. The chain joins TRBV19 to TRBJ2-3, with D perhaps matching TRBD2 (8 bases). The CDR3 region is CATRRGGTGTDTQYF. CDR3 nucleotide sequence: TGTGCCACCCGCCGGGGGGGGACAGGCACAGATACGCAGTATTTT.